One and the same sample provided the 14 T cell receptor beta chains below, sequenced in a study of T cells in Graves' hyperthyroidism and ophthalmopathy. The investigators amplified TCR beta CDR3 regions from RNA transcripts. HTBI primers drove first-round RT-PCR of the TCR CDR3. Each CDR3 protein gets one entry after TCRdb re-called the multiplex PCR reads with MiXCR. This repertoire shows more than 500,000 distinct CDR3 sequences, 40% to 55% found once; its top ten account for 15% to 20%. The sample comprised peripheral blood or thyroid tissue (not recorded which). The origin of the receptors is an adult woman with Graves' disease, either hyperthyroidism or ophthalmopathy (not recorded which).

This clonotype was observed at least ten times. The chain links TRBV12-3 or TRBV12-4 to TRBJ2-7; D may match TRBD1 or TRBD2 (5 bases each). V gave up 4 bases and J gave up 5 bases, with 15 bases separating them. The CDR3 is made up of 14 amino acids. CDR3 DNA sequence: TGTGCCAGCAGTTCTTTGACAGCGGAGGACGAGCAGTACTTC. It codes for CASSSLTAEDEQYF.

V usage is TRBV9 and J usage is TRBJ1-6; D remains ambiguous. V was clipped by 5 bases and J by 4 bases, with 4 bases between them. The CDR3 runs to 12 residues. CDR1 is SGDLS, CDR2 YYNGEE, per germline. CDR3 in amino acids: CASRGYNSPLHF. The DNA for the CDR3 is TGTGCCAGCAGGGGTTATAATTCACCCCTCCACTTT.

This clonotype appeared a few times. J is TRBJ1-5 and V is TRBV7-8; D remains ambiguous. The V end lost 1 base, the J end lost 6 bases, and 10 bases lay between the germline ends. The CDR3 is 14 amino acids. CDR1 SGHVS and CDR2 FQNEAQ come from the germline V gene. The CDR3 spells CASSLGRVAQPQHF. The CDR3 DNA reads TGTGCCAGCAGCTTAGGACGGGTAGCTCAGCCCCAGCATTTT.

This clonotype occurred many times. The chain combines TRBV7-9 with TRBJ1-1; D not certain. This CDR3 is 13 amino acids long. Germline loops: CDR1 SEHNR, CDR2 FQNEAQ (reference sequence). The V and J ends lost 10 bases and 1 base respectively, with 13 bases between them. The CDR3 DNA is TGTGCCAATCCCTCCGTCACGAACACTGAAGCTTTCTTT. Translated, it gives CANPSVTNTEAFF.

The rearrangement joins TRBV9 to TRBJ2-5; 8 bases fit TRBD2. CDR1 is SGDLS and CDR2 is YYNGEE in the germline V gene. With 5 bases clipped from V and 5 bases from J, the junction kept 11 bases outside the gene matches. The CDR3 has 15 amino acids. This CDR3 is CASSLSGSRRETQYF. Here the CDR3 DNA reads TGTGCCAGCAGTTTGAGCGGGAGCAGGCGTGAGACCCAGTACTTC.

The gene calls are TRBV29-1 and TRBJ1-2; D not certain. The CDR3 length is 11 residues. Germline values: CDR1 SQVTM, CDR2 ANQGSEA. V was clipped by 4 bases and J by 6 bases, with 9 bases between them. The DNA of the CDR3 is TGCAGCGTTGGGTTTACAGATGGCTACACCTTC. It is translated as CSVGFTDGYTF.

This clonotype was recorded a few times. A much larger clone differs from this one at a single base, so this may be a read error. The V call is TRBV6-6, the J call TRBJ1-5; the D gene is possibly TRBD1 (5 bases). This CDR3 has 15 amino acids. CDR1 and CDR2 from the germline V gene are MNHNY and SVGAGI (reference sequence). The CDR3 DNA reads as TGTGCCAGCAGTTTTGGGACCTTTAGCAATCAGTCCCAGCATTTT. Translating gives CASSFGTFSNQSQHF.

The chain joins TRBV6-1 to TRBJ1-2, with D perhaps TRBD1 (5 bases). Germline loops: CDR1 MNHNS, CDR2 SASEGT. Trimming removed 5 bases at V and 4 bases at J, with 11 bases between. The CDR3 covers 13 residues. CDR3 amino acids: CASSYPGTYGYTF. The CDR3 DNA follows: TGTGCCAGCAGTTACCCAGGGACCTATGGCTACACCTTC.

The chain has TRBV29-1 and TRBJ1-2; possibly TRBD1 for D (6 bases). CDR1 is SQVTM, CDR2 ANQGSEA, per germline. Trimming stripped 6 bases from V and 4 bases from J, with 15 bases between. This CDR3 spans 13 amino acids. The CDR3 loop reads CSVRGSEFYGYTF. The CDR3 DNA sequence: TGCAGCGTGAGGGGGTCGGAATTCTATGGCTACACCTTC.

This clonotype was recorded many times. This chain links TRBV11-3 with TRBJ2-7; D possibly matches TRBD1 or TRBD2 (5 bases each). Trimming cost V 5 bases and J 6 bases, with 14 bases left between them. Germline CDR1 SGHNT, CDR2 YENEEA. CDR3 length equals 13 residues. For the CDR3, the DNA is TGTGCCAGCAGCCCCAGGGCCAGCGGCGAGCAGTACTTC. Translation gives CASSPRASGEQYF.

The chain combines TRBV10-3 with TRBJ2-7; the D gene is possibly TRBD2 (5 bases). In germline, CDR1 is ENHRY, CDR2 SYGVKD. The CDR3 consists of 12 residues. V shed 7 bases and J shed 2 bases, with 9 bases lying between them. The CDR3 loop is CAIISGPYEQYF. The CDR3 DNA reads as TGTGCCATCATAAGCGGCCCCTACGAGCAGTACTTC.

This clonotype was observed a few times. The genes are TRBV7-2 and TRBJ1-1; the match to TRBD1 covers 9 bases. The CDR3 loop spans 14 amino acids. Germline trimming cut 4 bases from V and 4 bases from J; bases unmatched to any gene: 4. Germline V gene lookup returns CDR1 SGHTA and CDR2 FQGNSA. CDR3 nucleotide sequence: TGTGCCAGCAGCTCGACAGGGGGGAGCACTGAAGCTTTCTTT. Protein product: CASSSTGGSTEAFF.

This clonotype has a count of ten or more. This rearrangement joins TRBV10-3 to TRBJ1-1, with TRBD1 as a possible D gene (5 bases). The CDR3 runs 13 residues. With 7 bases removed from V and 4 bases from J, the gap between germline ends came to 13 bases. Germline V gene lookup returns CDR1 ENHRY and CDR2 SYGVKD. The CDR3 nucleotides are TGTGCCATCAATTCGGCGGGGGGCACTGAAGCTTTCTTT. Protein: CAINSAGGTEAFF.

The chain employs TRBV4-1 and TRBJ1-6; tentatively, D is TRBD1 (6 bases). V lost 4 bases, J lost 7 bases, and 20 bases lay in between. The CDR3 sequence is 17 residues long. Germline assignment: CDR1 MGHRA and CDR2 YSYEKL. The CDR3 nucleotides read TGCGCCAGCAGCCCAGCCCCCAGGGGAAGAAAGAATTCACCCCTCCACTTT. This gives the protein CASSPAPRGRKNSPLHF.